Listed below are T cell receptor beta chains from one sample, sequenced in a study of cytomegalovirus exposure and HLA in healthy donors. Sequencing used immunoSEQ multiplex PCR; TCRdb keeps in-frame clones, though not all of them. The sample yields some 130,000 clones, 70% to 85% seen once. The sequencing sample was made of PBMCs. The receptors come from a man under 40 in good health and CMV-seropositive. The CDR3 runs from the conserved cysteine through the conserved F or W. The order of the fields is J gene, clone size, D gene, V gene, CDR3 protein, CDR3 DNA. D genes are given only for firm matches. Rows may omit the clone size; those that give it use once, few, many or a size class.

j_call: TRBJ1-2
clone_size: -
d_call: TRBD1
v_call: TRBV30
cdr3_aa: CAGGAGTGLEGYTF
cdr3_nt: TGTGCCGGGGGGGCCGGGACAGGGCTAGAGGGCTACACCTTC

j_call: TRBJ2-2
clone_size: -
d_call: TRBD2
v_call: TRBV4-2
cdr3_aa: CASSQELAGFTGELFF
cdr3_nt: TGTGCCAGCAGCCAAGAACTAGCGGGATTCACCGGGGAGCTGTTTTTT

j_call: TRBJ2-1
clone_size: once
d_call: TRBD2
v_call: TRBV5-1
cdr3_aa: CASSLESSGFFYEQFF
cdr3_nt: TGCGCCAGCAGCTTGGAGTCTAGCGGCTTTTTTTATGAGCAGTTCTTC

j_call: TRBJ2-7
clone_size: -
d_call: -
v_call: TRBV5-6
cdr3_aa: CASSLGAPSSYEQYF
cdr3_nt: TGTGCCAGCAGCTTAGGAGCGCCGTCCTCCTACGAGCAGTACTTC

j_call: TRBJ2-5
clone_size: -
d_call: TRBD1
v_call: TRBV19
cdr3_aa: CASSEVDRRETQYF
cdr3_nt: TGTGCCAGTAGTGAGGTGGACAGGAGAGAGACCCAGTACTTC

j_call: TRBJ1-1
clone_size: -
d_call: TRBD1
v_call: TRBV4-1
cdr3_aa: CASSYPGQSKQNTEAFF
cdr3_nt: TGCGCCAGCAGCTACCCGGGACAGTCAAAACAGAACACTGAAGCTTTCTTT

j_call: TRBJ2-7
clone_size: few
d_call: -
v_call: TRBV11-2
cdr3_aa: CASSFVLQGNSYEQYF
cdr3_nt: TGTGCCAGCAGCTTCGTGCTTCAGGGCAACTCCTACGAGCAGTACTTC

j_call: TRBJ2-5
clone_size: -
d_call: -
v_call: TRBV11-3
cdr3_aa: CASSLPGRQETQYF
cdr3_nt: TGTGCCAGCAGCTTACCCGGGAGACAAGAGACCCAGTACTTC

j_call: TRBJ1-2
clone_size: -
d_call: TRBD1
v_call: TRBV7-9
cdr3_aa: CASSLGTGGLGQDGYTF
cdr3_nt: TGTGCCAGCAGCTTAGGGACAGGGGGCCTCGGTCAGGATGGCTACACCTTC

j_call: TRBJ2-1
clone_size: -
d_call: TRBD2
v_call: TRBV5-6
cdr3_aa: CASSLAGGLAFF
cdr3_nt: TGTGCCAGCAGCTTGGCCGGGGGACTAGCGTTCTTC

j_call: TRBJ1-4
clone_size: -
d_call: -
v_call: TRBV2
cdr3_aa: CASSAGQSGIPNEKLFF
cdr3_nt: TGTGCCAGCAGTGCCGGGCAGTCGGGGATCCCTAATGAAAAACTGTTTTTT

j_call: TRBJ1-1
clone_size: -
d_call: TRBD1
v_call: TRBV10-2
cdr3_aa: CASRTGDTEAFF
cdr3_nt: TGCGCCAGCAGGACAGGGGACACTGAAGCTTTCTTT

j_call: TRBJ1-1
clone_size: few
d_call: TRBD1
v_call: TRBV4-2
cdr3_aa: CASSQRQGGAFF
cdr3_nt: TGTGCCAGCAGCCAGAGACAGGGAGGTGCTTTCTTT

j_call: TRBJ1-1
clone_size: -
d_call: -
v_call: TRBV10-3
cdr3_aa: CATRRGMNTEAFF
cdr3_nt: TGTGCCACCCGCCGGGGGATGAACACTGAAGCTTTCTTT

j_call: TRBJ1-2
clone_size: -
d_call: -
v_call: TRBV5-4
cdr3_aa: CASSYMTIGYTF
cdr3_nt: TGTGCCAGCAGCTACATGACTATTGGCTACACCTTC

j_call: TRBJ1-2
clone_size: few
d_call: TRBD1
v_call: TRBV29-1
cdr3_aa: CSVVPNDRVSSGYTF
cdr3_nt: TGCAGCGTTGTACCTAATGACAGGGTCAGTTCTGGCTACACCTTC

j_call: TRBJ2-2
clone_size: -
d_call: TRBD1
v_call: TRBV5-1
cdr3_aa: CASFRTGNTGELFF
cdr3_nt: TGCGCCAGCTTCCGGACAGGAAACACCGGGGAGCTGTTTTTT

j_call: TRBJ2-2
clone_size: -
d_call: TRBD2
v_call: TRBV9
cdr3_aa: CASSVGASGRGGTGELFF
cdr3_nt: TGTGCCAGCAGCGTAGGAGCTAGCGGGAGGGGAGGCACCGGGGAGCTGTTTTTT

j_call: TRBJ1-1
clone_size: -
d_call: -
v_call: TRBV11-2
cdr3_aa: CASSADPGLMNTEAFF
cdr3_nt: TGTGCCAGCAGCGCGGACCCGGGACTTATGAACACTGAAGCTTTCTTT

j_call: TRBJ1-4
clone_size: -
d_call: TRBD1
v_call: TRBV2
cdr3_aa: CASSEVGTDNEKLFF
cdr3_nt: TGTGCCAGCAGTGAAGTTGGGACAGATAATGAAAAACTGTTTTTT

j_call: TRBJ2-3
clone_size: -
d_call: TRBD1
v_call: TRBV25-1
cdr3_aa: CASSESRGLADTQYF
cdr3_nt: TGTGCCAGCAGTGAATCGAGGGGGCTTGCAGATACGCAGTATTTT

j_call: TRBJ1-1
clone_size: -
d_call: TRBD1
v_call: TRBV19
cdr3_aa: CASSIVTGANTEAFF
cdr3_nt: TGTGCCAGTAGTATAGTAACAGGGGCGAACACTGAAGCTTTCTTT

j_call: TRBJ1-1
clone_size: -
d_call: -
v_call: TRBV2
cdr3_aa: CASKGQLYTEAFF
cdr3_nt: TGTGCCAGCAAAGGACAGCTCTACACTGAAGCTTTCTTT

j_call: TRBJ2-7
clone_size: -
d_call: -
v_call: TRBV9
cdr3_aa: CASSPGGSYEQYF
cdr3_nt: TGTGCCAGCAGCCCCGGGGGCTCCTACGAGCAGTACTTC

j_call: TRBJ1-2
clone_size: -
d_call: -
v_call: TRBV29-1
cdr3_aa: CSVSDSYGYTF
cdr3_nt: TGCAGCGTTTCGGACAGCTATGGCTACACCTTC

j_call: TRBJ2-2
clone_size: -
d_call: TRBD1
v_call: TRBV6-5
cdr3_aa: CASTTGQSTGELFF
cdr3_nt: TGTGCCAGCACCACGGGACAGAGCACCGGGGAGCTGTTTTTT

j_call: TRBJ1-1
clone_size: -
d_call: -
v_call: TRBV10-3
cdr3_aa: CAISEVATEAFF
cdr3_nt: TGTGCCATCAGTGAGGTGGCCACTGAAGCTTTCTTT

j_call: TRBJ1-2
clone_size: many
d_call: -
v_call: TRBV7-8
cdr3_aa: CASSLEYSTGHYGYTF
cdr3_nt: TGTGCCAGCAGCTTAGAGTATTCGACAGGCCACTATGGCTACACCTTC

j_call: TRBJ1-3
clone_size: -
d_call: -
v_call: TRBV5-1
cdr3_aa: CASSLGGDSGNTIYF
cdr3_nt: TGCGCCAGCAGCTTGGGGGGAGACTCTGGAAACACCATATATTTT

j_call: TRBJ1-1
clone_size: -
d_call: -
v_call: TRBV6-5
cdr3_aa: CASSREVNTEAFF
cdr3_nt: TGTGCCAGCAGCAGGGAGGTGAACACTGAAGCTTTCTTT

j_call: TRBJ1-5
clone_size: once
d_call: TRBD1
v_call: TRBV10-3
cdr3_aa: CAIADRDQPQHF
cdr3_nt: TGTGCCATCGCCGACAGGGATCAGCCCCAGCATTTT

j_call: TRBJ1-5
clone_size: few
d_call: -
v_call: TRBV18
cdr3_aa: CASSPLSSNQPQHF
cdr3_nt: TGTGCCAGCTCACCACTCTCTAGCAATCAGCCCCAGCATTTT

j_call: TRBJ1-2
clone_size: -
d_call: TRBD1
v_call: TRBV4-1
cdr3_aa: CASSQDSGTGRGYTF
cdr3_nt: TGCGCCAGCAGCCAAGACTCAGGGACAGGGAGAGGCTACACCTTC

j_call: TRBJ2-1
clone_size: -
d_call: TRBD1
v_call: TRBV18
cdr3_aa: CASSPDRGRDNEQFF
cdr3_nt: TGTGCCAGCTCACCGGACAGGGGGAGAGACAATGAGCAGTTCTTC

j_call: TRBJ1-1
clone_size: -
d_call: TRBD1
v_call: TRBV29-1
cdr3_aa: CSVDRGRNTEAFF
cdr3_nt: TGCAGCGTCGACAGGGGGCGGAACACTGAAGCTTTCTTT

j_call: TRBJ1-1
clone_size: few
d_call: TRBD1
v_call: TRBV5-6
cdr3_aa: CASNTTGTREAFF
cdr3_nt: TGTGCCAGCAACACGACAGGGACCCGTGAAGCTTTCTTT

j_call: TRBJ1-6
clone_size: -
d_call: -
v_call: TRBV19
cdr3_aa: CASSTLRGDGNSPLHF
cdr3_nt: TGTGCCAGTAGTACCCTGCGGGGGGACGGGAATTCACCCCTCCACTTT

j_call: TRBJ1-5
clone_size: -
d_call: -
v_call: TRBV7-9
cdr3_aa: CASSLGSGGNQPQHF
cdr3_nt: TGTGCCAGCAGCTTAGGTAGTGGTGGCAATCAGCCCCAGCATTTT

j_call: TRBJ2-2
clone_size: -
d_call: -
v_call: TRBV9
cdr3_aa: CASSPPGTGELFF
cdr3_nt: TGTGCCAGCAGCCCCCCAGGTACCGGGGAGCTGTTTTTT

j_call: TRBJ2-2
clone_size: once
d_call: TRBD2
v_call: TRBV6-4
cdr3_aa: CASTPSGGSGPGGNTGELFF
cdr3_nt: TGTGCCAGCACCCCCTCGGGAGGTAGCGGGCCCGGGGGGAACACCGGGGAGCTGTTTTTT

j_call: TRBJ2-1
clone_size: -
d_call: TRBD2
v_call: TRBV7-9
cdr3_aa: CASSAGASGIEQFF
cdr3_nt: TGTGCCAGCAGCGCAGGGGCTAGCGGGATCGAGCAGTTCTTC

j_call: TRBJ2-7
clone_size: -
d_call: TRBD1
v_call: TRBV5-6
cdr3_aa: CASSPGTGLTYEQYF
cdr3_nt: TGTGCCAGCAGCCCCGGGACAGGGTTGACCTACGAGCAGTACTTC

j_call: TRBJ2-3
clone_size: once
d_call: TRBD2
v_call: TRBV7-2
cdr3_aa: CASSFLAGITDTQYF
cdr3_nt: TGTGCCAGCAGCTTTTTAGCGGGGATCACAGATACGCAGTATTTT

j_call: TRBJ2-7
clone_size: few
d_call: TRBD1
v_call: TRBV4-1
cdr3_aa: CASSQDEKGAFYEQYF
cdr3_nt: TGCGCCAGCAGCCAAGATGAAAAGGGGGCGTTCTACGAGCAGTACTTC

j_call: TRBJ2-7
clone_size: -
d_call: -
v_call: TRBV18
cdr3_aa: CASSPARSYEQYF
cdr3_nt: TGTGCCAGCTCACCCGCGCGTTCCTACGAGCAGTACTTC

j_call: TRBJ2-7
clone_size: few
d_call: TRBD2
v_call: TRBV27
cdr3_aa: CASSLRGGSGRAVAYEQYF
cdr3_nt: TGTGCCAGCAGTTTACGGGGGGGTAGCGGGAGGGCCGTAGCCTACGAGCAGTACTTC

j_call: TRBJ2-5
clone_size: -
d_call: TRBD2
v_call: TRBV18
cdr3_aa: CASSPQLAGVKRGETQYF
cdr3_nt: TGTGCCAGCTCACCCCAGTTAGCGGGGGTTAAACGTGGAGAGACCCAGTACTTC

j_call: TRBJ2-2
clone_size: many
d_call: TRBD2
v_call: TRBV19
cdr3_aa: CASSIDGTSGSSTGELFF
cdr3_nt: TGTGCCAGTAGTATAGATGGGACTAGCGGGAGTTCCACCGGGGAGCTGTTTTTT

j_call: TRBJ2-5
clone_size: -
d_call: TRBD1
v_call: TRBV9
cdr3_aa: CASSKGTGRQETQYF
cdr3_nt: TGTGCCAGCAGCAAGGGGACAGGGAGGCAAGAGACCCAGTACTTC

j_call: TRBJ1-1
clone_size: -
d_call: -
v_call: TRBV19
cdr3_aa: CASSIGKGVTEAFF
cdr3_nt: TGTGCCAGTAGTATAGGGAAAGGGGTCACTGAAGCTTTCTTT

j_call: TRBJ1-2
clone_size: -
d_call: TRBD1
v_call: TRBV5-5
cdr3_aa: CASSLAGQGSYGYTF
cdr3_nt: TGTGCCAGCAGCTTGGCCGGACAGGGCTCCTATGGCTACACCTTC

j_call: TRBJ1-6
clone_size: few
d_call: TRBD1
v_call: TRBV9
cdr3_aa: CASSETDRGNSPLHF
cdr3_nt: TGTGCCAGCAGCGAAACAGACAGGGGGAATTCACCCCTCCACTTT

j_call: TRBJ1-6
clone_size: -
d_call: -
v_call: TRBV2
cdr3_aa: CASSEGQINSPLHF
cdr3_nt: TGTGCCAGCAGTGAGGGGCAGATAAATTCACCCCTCCACTTT